This record concerns one T cell receptor (beta chain) sequence. The antigen remains unidentified. The junction departs from the called germline gene at one end, perhaps through a read error. This CDR3 region has 14 residues. The germline gives CDR1 LNHNV, CDR2 YYDKDF (reference sequence). The sample comes from a study of cytomegalovirus exposure and HLA in healthy donors. Study observations and caveats: Later, an analysis showed that TCR beta chains associated with HLA were more clonally expanded than others that were equally common. Follow-up analysis found HLA locus-dependent TCR association rates, highest for DRB1 and lowest for HLA-C.

PCR amplification relied on 60 Vbeta primers (plus 13 Jbeta primers). TCRdb keeps only in-frame clones here, not all; method: immunoSEQ multiplex PCR. This listing includes tens of thousands of clones. The sequenced material came from PBMCs. This sequence joins TRBV15 and TRBJ2-7; D may be TRBD2 (5 bases). The sequence was collected from a woman between 50 and 59 years old in good health and CMV-seropositive. CDR3: CATGREGSSYEQYF. The CDR3 DNA reads as TGTGCCACCGGCAGAGAAGGGAGCTCCTACGAGCAGTACTTC. Based on the CDR3 plus reference TRBV15 and TRBJ2-7, the full variable domain is DAMVIQNPRYQVTQFGKPVTLSCSQTLNHNVMYWYQQKSSQAPKLLFHYYDKDFNNEADTPDNFQSRRPNTSFCFLDIRSPGLGDTAMYLCATGREGSSYEQYFGPGTRLTVT.